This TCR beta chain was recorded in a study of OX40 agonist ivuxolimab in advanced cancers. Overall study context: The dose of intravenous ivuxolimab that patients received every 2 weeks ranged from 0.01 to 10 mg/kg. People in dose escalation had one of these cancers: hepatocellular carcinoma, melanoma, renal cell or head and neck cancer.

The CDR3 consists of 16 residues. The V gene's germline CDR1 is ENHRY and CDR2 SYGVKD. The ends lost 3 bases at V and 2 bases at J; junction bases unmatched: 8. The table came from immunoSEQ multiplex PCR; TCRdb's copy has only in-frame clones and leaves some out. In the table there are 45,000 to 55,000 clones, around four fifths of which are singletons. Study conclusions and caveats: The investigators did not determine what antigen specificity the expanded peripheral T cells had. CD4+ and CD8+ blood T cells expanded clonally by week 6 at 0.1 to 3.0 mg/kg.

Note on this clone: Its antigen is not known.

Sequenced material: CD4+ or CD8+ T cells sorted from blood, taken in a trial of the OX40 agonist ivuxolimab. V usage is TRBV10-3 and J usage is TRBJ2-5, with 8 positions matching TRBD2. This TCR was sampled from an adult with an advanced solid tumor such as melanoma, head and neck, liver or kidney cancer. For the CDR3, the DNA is TGTGCCATCAGTGACCCGACTAGCGCCTTGCAAGAGACCCAGTACTTC. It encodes CAISDPTSALQETQYF.